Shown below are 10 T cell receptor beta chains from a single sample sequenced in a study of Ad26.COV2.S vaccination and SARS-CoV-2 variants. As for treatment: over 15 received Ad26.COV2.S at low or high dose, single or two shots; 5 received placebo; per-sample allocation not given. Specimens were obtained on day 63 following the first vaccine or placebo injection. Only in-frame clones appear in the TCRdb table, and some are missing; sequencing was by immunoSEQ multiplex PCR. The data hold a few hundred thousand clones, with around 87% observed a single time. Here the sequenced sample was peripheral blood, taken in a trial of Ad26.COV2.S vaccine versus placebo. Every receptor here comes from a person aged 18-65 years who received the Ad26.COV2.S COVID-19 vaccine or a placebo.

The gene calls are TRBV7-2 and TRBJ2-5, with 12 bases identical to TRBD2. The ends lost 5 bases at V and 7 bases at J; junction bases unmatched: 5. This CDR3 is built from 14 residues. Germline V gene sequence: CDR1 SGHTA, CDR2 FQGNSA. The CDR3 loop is CASSVLAGGGTQYF. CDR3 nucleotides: TGTGCCAGCAGCGTACTAGCGGGGGGTGGGACCCAGTACTTC.

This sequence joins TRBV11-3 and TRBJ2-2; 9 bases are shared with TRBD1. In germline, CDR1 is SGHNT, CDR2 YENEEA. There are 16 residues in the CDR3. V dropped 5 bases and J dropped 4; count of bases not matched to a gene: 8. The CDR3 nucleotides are TGTGCCAGCAGCACCCGACAGGGGGGGAGCACCGGGGAGCTGTTTTTT. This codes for CASSTRQGGSTGELFF. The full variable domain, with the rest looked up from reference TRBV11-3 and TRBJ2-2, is EAGVVQSPRYKIIEKKQPVAFWCNPISGHNTLYWYLQNLGQGPELLIRYENEEAVDDSQLPKDRFSAERLKGVDSTLKIQPAELGDSAVYLCASSTRQGGSTGELFFGEGSRLTVL.

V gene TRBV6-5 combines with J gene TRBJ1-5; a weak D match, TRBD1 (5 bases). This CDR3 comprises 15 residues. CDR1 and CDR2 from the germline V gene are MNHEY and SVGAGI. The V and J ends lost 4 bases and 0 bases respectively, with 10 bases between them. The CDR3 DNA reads TGTGCCAGCAGTTCGCAGGGCCTTAGCAATCAGCCCCAGCATTTT. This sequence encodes CASSSQGLSNQPQHF.

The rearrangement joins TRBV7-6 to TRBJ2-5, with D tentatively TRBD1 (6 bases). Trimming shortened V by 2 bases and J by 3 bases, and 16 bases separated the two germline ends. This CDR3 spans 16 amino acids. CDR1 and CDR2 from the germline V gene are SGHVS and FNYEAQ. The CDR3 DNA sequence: TGTGCCAGCAGCTTACTTCAGGGGAGAAGGGAAGAGACCCAGTACTTC. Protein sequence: CASSLLQGRREETQYF.

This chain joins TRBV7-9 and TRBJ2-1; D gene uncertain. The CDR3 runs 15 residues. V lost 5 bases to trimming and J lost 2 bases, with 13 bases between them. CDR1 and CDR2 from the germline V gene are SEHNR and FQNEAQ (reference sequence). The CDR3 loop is CASSLFRGAYNEQFF. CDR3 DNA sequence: TGTGCCAGCAGCCTCTTTCGAGGAGCCTACAATGAGCAGTTCTTC.

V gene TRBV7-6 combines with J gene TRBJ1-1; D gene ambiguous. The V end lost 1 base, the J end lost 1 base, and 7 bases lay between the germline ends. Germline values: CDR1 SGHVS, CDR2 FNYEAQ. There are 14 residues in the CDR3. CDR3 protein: CASSLGGWNTEAFF. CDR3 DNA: TGTGCCAGCAGCTTAGGGGGTTGGAACACTGAAGCTTTCTTT.

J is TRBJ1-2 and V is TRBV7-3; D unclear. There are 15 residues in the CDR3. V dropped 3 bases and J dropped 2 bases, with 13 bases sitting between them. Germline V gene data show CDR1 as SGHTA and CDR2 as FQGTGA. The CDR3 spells CASSLDPRRNYGYTF. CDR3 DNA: TGTGCCAGCAGCTTGGACCCGAGACGGAACTATGGCTACACCTTC.

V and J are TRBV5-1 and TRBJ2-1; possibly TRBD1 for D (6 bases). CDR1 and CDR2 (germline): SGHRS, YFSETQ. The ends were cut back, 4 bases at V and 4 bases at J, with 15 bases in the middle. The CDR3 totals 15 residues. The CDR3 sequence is CASSAGTRGYNEQFF. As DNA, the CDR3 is TGCGCCAGCAGCGCCGGGACACGAGGATACAATGAGCAGTTCTTC.

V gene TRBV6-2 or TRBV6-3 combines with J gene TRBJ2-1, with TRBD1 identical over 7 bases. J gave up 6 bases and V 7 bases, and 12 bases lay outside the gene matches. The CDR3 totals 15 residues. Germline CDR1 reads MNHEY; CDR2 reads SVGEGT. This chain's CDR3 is CASTPDRVMVNEQFF. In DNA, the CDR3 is TGTGCCAGCACCCCAGACAGGGTTATGGTCAATGAGCAGTTCTTC.

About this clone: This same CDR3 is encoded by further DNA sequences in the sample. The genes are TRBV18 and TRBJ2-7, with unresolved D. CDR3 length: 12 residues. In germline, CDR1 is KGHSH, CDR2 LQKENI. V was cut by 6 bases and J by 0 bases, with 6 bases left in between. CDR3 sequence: CASSPSSYEQYF. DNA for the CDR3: TGTGCCAGCTCTCCTAGCTCCTACGAGCAGTACTTC. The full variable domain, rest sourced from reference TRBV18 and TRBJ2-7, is NAGVMQNPRHLVRRRGQEARLRCSPMKGHSHVYWYRQLPEEGLKFMVYLQKENIIDESGMPKERFSAEFPKEGPSILRIQQVVRGDSAAYFCASSPSSYEQYFGPGTRLTVT.